What follows are 28 T cell receptor beta chains derived from one specimen sequenced in a study of blood T cells in healthy people across ages (dated by TCRdb to between 2015 and 2017). Receptors were amplified or captured by 5' RACE. Sequencing was performed on an Illumina HiSeq 2500. A second roughly 6 to 12 cycle PCR used a sample-barcoded 5' primer and a J-beta primer mix. TCRdb's own reprocessing of the public reads used fastp at Q25 and MiXCR and kept productive beta chains. Under each unique CDR3 protein, matching rows form one entry showing the most common genes and DNA. The sample includes 500,000 to 650,000 distinct CDR3 sequences, with about 27% observed a single time. 3.6% of the sample lies in the top ten. The same specimen was also included in a second study, on T cells of mothers and their children.

The sequencing input was blood. The receptor set was obtained from a boy between 2 and 15 years old in good health.

In DNA, the CDR3 is TGCGCCAGCAGCACGGGGGGCGAGGAGAGGAGTGAGCAGTTCTTC. It specifies CASSTGGEERSEQFF. This rearrangement joins TRBV5-1 to TRBJ2-5; D might be TRBD2 (7 bases). The end of the DNA aligns better with TRBJ2-1, so the J call may be wrong. The CDR3 extends over 15 amino acids. Germline V gene sequence: CDR1 SGHRS, CDR2 YFSETQ.

CDR3 sequence: CASSVGRGSGNTIYF. The CDR3 nucleotides are TGTGCCAGCAGCGTCGGGAGGGGCTCTGGAAACACCATATATTTT. J is TRBJ1-3 and V is TRBV14; D perhaps matches TRBD1 (5 bases). The V gene's germline CDR1 is SGHDN and CDR2 FVKESK. The V and J ends lost 5 bases and 0 bases respectively, with 11 bases between them. This CDR3 region has 15 residues.

A few counts support this clonotype. The chain is built from TRBV5-5 and TRBJ2-6; no firm D call. Germline CDR1 SGHKS, CDR2 YYEKEE (reference sequence). V was shortened by 5 bases and J by 2 bases, with 17 bases between the two germline ends. CDR3 length: 17 amino acids. The CDR3 sequence: CASSPLSSATGANVLTF. For the CDR3, the DNA is TGTGCCAGCAGTCCCCTCTCCTCTGCAACTGGGGCCAACGTCCTGACTTTC. The variable domain in full, with the rest retrieved from reference TRBV5-5 and TRBJ2-6, is DAGVTQSPTHLIKTRGQQVTLRCSPISGHKSVSWYQQVLGQGPQFIFQYYEKEERGRGNFPDRFSARQFPNYSSELNVNALLLGDSALYLCASSPLSSATGANVLTFGAGSRLTVL.

Only a few counts were recorded for this clonotype. The chain carries TRBV29-1 and TRBJ1-2, with a weak D call TRBD1 (6 bases). CDR3 size: 12 residues. The germline V gene has CDR1 SQVTM and CDR2 ANQGSEA. The V end was cut by 2 bases, the J end by 5 bases, with 9 bases between. CDR3 sequence: CSVESRGYGYTF. In nucleotides, the CDR3 is TGCAGCGTTGAATCTAGGGGGTATGGCTACACCTTC.

The chain couples TRBV3-1 to TRBJ2-7, with D perhaps TRBD1 (5 bases). Germline values: CDR1 LGHDT, CDR2 YNNKEL (reference sequence). Trimming stripped 1 base from V and 4 bases from J, with 11 bases between. The CDR3 is 14 residues long. The CDR3 reads CASSQGVKGYEQYF. DNA for the CDR3: TGTGCCAGCAGCCAAGGCGTAAAGGGGTACGAGCAGTACTTC.

This clonotype was picked up a small number of times. J is TRBJ2-5 and V is TRBV15, with no clear D. V lost 1 base to trimming and J lost 1 base, with 7 bases between them. Germline lookup yields CDR1 LNHNV and CDR2 YYDKDF (reference sequence). The CDR3 spans 14 residues. The CDR3 region has the DNA TGTGCCACCAGCAGAGCTCGCGCCCAAGAGACCCAGTACTTC. Protein sequence: CATSRARAQETQYF.

Details on this clonotype: The DNA is left out, because the CDR3 cannot be placed on it with certainty; the CDR3 is given as TCRdb lists it. This chain uses TRBV12-3 or TRBV12-4 with TRBJ2-1; the table assigns TRBD1, which was not confirmed against the DNA. Inclusive of both ends, the CDR3 amounts to 19 amino acids. CDR3 protein: CASSSSGSAPGQGYNEQFF.

The genes are TRBV20-1 and TRBJ2-7, with D tentatively TRBD1 (5 bases). The germline V gene has CDR1 DFQATT and CDR2 SNEGSKA (reference sequence). The CDR3 has 13 amino acids. V dropped 8 bases and J dropped 4 bases, with 18 bases sitting between them. Here the CDR3 DNA reads TGCAGTTTCGCTGGGGCTCTCGGATACGAGCAGTACTTC. This codes for CSFAGALGYEQYF.

This clonotype was recorded a few times. The rearrangement links TRBV20-1 to TRBJ2-5; D possibly corresponds to TRBD1 (5 bases). The J call may be mistaken, given a closer DNA end match to TRBJ2-7. This CDR3 has 11 amino acids. Germline values: CDR1 DFQATT, CDR2 SNEGSKA (reference sequence). The CDR3, as DNA: TGCAGTGCTGAACAGGTTTACGAGCAGTACTTC. Translating it yields CSAEQVYEQYF.

This clonotype has more than one count but fewer than ten. This chain joins TRBV10-1 and TRBJ1-2; the D is unclear. V lost 0 bases and J lost 12, with 8 bases in between. CDR1 is WNHNN, CDR2 SYGVQD, per germline (reference sequence). The CDR3 extends over 11 amino acids. The CDR3 DNA reads TGCGCCAGCAGTGAGTCAGGCTTGGACACCTTC. It yields the protein CASSESGLDTF.

This clonotype came up a few times. The chain recombines TRBV18 with TRBJ1-4; D may be TRBD1 (5 bases). CDR1 is KGHSH and CDR2 is LQKENI in the germline V gene. The CDR3 length is 14 residues. Trimming removed 8 bases at V and 5 bases at J, with 15 bases between. DNA of the CDR3: TGTGCCAGCACCCAAGGGGCGAGCAATGAAAAACTGTTTTTT. Translation: CASTQGASNEKLFF.

The genes are TRBV15 and TRBJ2-4; TRBD2 agrees at 15 bases. V lost 3 bases to trimming and J lost 0 bases; unmatched junction nucleotides: 6. The CDR3 extends over 19 amino acids. CDR1 and CDR2 (germline): LNHNV, YYDKDF (reference sequence). The CDR3 is CATSRSGLAGGLAKNIQYF. CDR3 DNA: TGTGCCACCAGCAGGTCGGGACTAGCGGGAGGACTAGCCAAAAACATTCAGTACTTC.

The chain couples TRBV2 to TRBJ1-1; no firm D call. Per germline, CDR1 SNHLY and CDR2 FYNNEI. The CDR3 extends over 15 amino acids. V dropped 2 bases and J dropped 2 bases, with 12 bases sitting between them. CDR3 nucleotide sequence: TGTGCCAGCAGTGAAAGCCTCCGGGGAAACACTGAAGCTTTCTTT. Encoded protein: CASSESLRGNTEAFF.

This clonotype was found a few times. The genes are TRBV7-2 and TRBJ1-2; perhaps TRBD1 as D (6 bases). Germline V gene lookup returns CDR1 SGHTA and CDR2 FQGNSA. Trimming removed 4 bases at V and 3 bases at J, with 12 bases between. The CDR3 is 14 amino acids. CDR3 sequence: CASSYRGGDYGYTF. The CDR3 nucleotides are TGTGCCAGCAGCTACAGAGGGGGAGACTATGGCTACACCTTC.

The table lists this clonotype with a few counts. J is TRBJ2-5 and V is TRBV20-1; D gene unclear. The CDR3 has 12 residues. Trimming took 4 bases from V and 0 from J, leaving 6 bases between them. The germline V gene encodes CDR1 DFQATT and CDR2 SNEGSKA (reference sequence). In DNA form, the CDR3 reads TGCAGTGCTACTCAGTACCAAGAGACCCAGTACTTC. Protein sequence: CSATQYQETQYF.

The rearrangement links TRBV29-1 to TRBJ2-3; 10 bases line up with TRBD1. J lost 4 bases, V lost 7 bases, and 11 bases had no gene match. Germline V gives CDR1 SQVTM, CDR2 ANQGSEA. The CDR3 covers 15 residues. The CDR3, as DNA: TGCAGCGGTTATTTGCCGGGACAGGGGTCAGATACGCAGTATTTT. It codes for CSGYLPGQGSDTQYF.

This rearrangement joins TRBV20-1 to TRBJ1-1, with TRBD1 matching 7 bases. The CDR3 runs to 16 residues. The V and J ends lost 3 bases and 1 base, in that order; junction bases with no gene match: 11. The V gene's germline CDR1 is DFQATT and CDR2 SNEGSKA (reference sequence). The CDR3 DNA follows: TGCAGTGCTAGTCCTTTACCGGGACAGTCGAACACTGAAGCTTTCTTT. Its protein is CSASPLPGQSNTEAFF.

This chain joins TRBV9 and TRBJ2-2, with no clear D. CDR1 is SGDLS, CDR2 YYNGEE, per germline. Trimming took 4 bases from V and 5 from J, leaving 9 bases between them. The CDR3 totals 13 residues. CDR3 in amino acids: CASSPPSTGELFF. CDR3 DNA sequence: TGTGCCAGCAGCCCCCCGAGTACCGGGGAGCTGTTTTTT.

This clonotype was detected only a few times. The rearrangement links TRBV20-1 to TRBJ2-1; tentative D call: TRBD2 (6 bases). The CDR3 is 17 amino acids. V was pared by 5 bases and J by 8 bases, with 28 bases between. The germline CDR1 and CDR2 sequences are DFQATT and SNEGSKA (reference sequence). This chain's CDR3 is CSAGLPLAPGGWDEQFF. DNA of the CDR3: TGCAGTGCTGGGTTACCACTAGCTCCCGGAGGGTGGGATGAGCAGTTCTTC.

The chain employs TRBV4-1 and TRBJ2-3, with 10 nucleotides matching TRBD2. Germline assignment: CDR1 MGHRA and CDR2 YSYEKL. This CDR3 spans 17 amino acids. Unmatched junction bases numbered 18, after V lost 5 bases and J lost 10 bases. CDR3 residues: CASSDARTSGLKGAQYF. CDR3 nucleotides: TGCGCCAGCAGCGATGCACGGACTAGCGGTTTGAAGGGTGCGCAGTATTTT.

This clonotype was seen a few times. This rearrangement joins TRBV4-1 to TRBJ1-4; 9 bases match TRBD1. Germline CDR1 is MGHRA and CDR2 is YSYEKL. J was trimmed by 2 bases and V by 4 bases; bases with no gene match: 5. This CDR3 contains 16 residues. The CDR3 bases are TGCGCCAGCAGCCGTACAGGGGGCGCGACTAATGAAAAACTGTTTTTT. Amino acid sequence: CASSRTGGATNEKLFF.

This clonotype came up a few times. The chain is built from TRBV11-2 and TRBJ2-3; the match to TRBD2 covers 13 bases. V lost 5 bases and J lost 7; bases outside the gene matches: 3. CDR3 length: 14 amino acids. Germline V gene data show CDR1 as SGHAT and CDR2 as FQNNGV. Written as DNA, the CDR3 is TGTGCCAGCAGCCCGGGACTAGCGGGAAATACGCAGTATTTT. Amino acid sequence: CASSPGLAGNTQYF.

The chain links TRBV7-9 to TRBJ2-5; D unclear. V was cut by 4 bases and J by 5 bases, with 8 bases left in between. CDR3 length equals 12 residues. Germline CDR1 reads SEHNR; CDR2 reads FQNEAQ (reference sequence). CDR3 sequence (DNA): TGTGCCAGCAGCTCACTTGGTGAGACCCAGTACTTC. Its protein is CASSSLGETQYF.

This clonotype was counted between two and nine times. This chain links TRBV27 with TRBJ2-5; TRBD1 agrees at 8 bases. The J call may be wrong; the DNA end is better matched by TRBJ2-1. This CDR3 spans 17 amino acids. The germline V gene has CDR1 MNHEY and CDR2 SMNVEV (reference sequence). The CDR3 nucleotides read TGTGCCAGCAGTTTATTAGGCCGGACAGGGCGCGGGAATGAGCAGTTCTTC. Its translation: CASSLLGRTGRGNEQFF.

The chain couples TRBV6-5 to TRBJ2-7; perhaps TRBD2 as D (5 bases). The CDR3 has 12 residues. Germline V gene data show CDR1 as MNHEY and CDR2 as SVGAGI. The V and J ends lost 8 bases and 7 bases respectively, with 15 bases between them. CDR3 residues: CASRTRVGEQYF. For the CDR3, the DNA is TGTGCCAGCCGTACGAGGGTTGGGGAGCAGTACTTC.

The rearrangement joins TRBV7-9 to TRBJ2-5; 8 bases line up with TRBD2. Trimming took 6 bases from V and 7 from J; bases not matched to a gene: 13. The CDR3 runs 15 residues. Germline V lookup: CDR1 SEHNR, CDR2 FQNEAQ (reference sequence). CDR3: CASSAWTSRLATQYF. CDR3 nucleotide sequence: TGTGCCAGCAGTGCCTGGACTAGCAGGCTTGCGACCCAGTACTTC.

The sample holds a few counts of this clonotype. The J gene is TRBJ1-6, the V gene TRBV4-3; no firm D call. The germline V and J ends were trimmed by 0 bases and 13 bases, with 13 bases remaining between them. The length of the CDR3 is 14 residues. Per germline, CDR1 LGHNA and CDR2 YSLEER. The CDR3 DNA follows: TGCGCCAGCAGCCAAGAAAGTCTAATTGGGCCCCTCCACTTT. The encoded protein is CASSQESLIGPLHF.

The chain is built from TRBV7-2 and TRBJ1-5; D gene unclear. This CDR3 comprises 15 residues. V was pared by 1 base and J by 2 bases, with 9 bases between. CDR1 is SGHTA, CDR2 FQGNSA, per germline. The CDR3 sequence: CASSLVPLGNQPQHF. For the CDR3, the DNA is TGTGCCAGCAGCTTAGTGCCACTTGGCAATCAGCCCCAGCATTTT.